This T cell receptor (beta chain) was retrieved from a study of blood T cell repertoires in COVID-19. Study at large: Spain, Italy and the United States supplied samples that represented acute and convalescent COVID-19. PBMCs, B-cell-depleted T cells, or T cells were the source of the cDNA or gDNA that made up the material.

Germline CDR1 SGHRS, CDR2 YFSETQ. The CDR3 spans 14 residues. J was trimmed by 8 bases and V by 4 bases; bases with no gene match: 5. As originally analysed: Reference gene primers were amplified, and this amplification served to estimate nucleated cell counts. Clones were sequenced by immunoSEQ multiplex PCR, and TCRdb holds only the in-frame ones, with some missing. V and J calls plus clone size are reproduced from that table; the DNA served to infer D and trimming. This table holds 110,000 to 150,000 clones, about 88% found once. This chain connects TRBV5-1 to TRBJ2-1; TRBD1 agrees at 11 bases. This clonotype originated in a human donor in a cohort sampled during active COVID-19. Sequencing was performed on peripheral blood. The CDR3 reads CASSVGQGVDEQFF. The CDR3 nucleotides read TGCGCCAGCAGCGTGGGACAGGGGGTCGATGAGCAGTTCTTC.